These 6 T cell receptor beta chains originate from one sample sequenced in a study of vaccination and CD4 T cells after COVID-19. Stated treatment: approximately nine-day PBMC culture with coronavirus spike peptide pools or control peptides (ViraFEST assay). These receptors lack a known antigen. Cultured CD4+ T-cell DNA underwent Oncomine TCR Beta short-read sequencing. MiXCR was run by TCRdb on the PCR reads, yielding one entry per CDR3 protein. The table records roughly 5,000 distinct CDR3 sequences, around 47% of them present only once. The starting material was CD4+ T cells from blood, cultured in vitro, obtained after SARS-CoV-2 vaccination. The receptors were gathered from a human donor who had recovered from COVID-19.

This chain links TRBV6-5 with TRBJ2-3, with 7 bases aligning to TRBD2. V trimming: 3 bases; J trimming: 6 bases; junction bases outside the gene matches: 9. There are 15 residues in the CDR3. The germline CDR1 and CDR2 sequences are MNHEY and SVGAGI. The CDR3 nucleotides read TGTGCCAGCAGTTATACAGGCCCAGCGGGGGATACGCAGTATTTT. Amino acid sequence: CASSYTGPAGDTQYF.

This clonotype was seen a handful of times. The CDR3 DNA reads TGTGCCATCAGTGACGGGAGCTCCTACGAGCAGTACTTC. Translating gives CAISDGSSYEQYF. This rearrangement joins TRBV10-3 to TRBJ2-7; D possibly corresponds to TRBD2 (6 bases). V was cut by 3 bases and J by 0 bases, with 6 bases left in between. This CDR3 region has 13 residues. Germline-derived CDR1 and CDR2 are ENHRY and SYGVKD.

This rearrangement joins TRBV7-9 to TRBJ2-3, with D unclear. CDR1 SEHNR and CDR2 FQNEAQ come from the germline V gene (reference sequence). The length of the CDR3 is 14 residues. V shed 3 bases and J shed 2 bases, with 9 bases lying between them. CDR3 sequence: CASSFSVVTDTQYF. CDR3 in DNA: TGTGCCAGCAGCTTTTCTGTAGTCACAGATACGCAGTATTTT.

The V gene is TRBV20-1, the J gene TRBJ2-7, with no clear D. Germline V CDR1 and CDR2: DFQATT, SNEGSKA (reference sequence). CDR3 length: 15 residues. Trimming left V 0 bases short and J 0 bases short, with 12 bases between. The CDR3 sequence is CSARDPRRSSYEQYF. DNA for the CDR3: TGCAGTGCTAGAGATCCCCGCCGTAGCTCCTACGAGCAGTACTTC.

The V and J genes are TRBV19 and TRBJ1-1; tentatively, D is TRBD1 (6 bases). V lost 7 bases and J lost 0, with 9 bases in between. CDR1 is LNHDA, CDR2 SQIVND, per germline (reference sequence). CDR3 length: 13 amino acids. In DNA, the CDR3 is TGTGCCAGTATTGACAGGATGAACACTGAAGCTTTCTTT. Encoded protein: CASIDRMNTEAFF.

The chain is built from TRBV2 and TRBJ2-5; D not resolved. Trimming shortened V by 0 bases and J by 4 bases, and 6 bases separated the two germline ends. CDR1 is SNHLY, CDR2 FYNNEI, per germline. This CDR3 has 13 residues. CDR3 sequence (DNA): TGTGCCAGCAGTGAAGCGCGGCTAGAGACCCAGTACTTC. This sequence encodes CASSEARLETQYF. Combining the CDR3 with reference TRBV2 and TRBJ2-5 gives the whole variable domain EPEVTQTPSHQVTQMGQEVILRCVPISNHLYFYWYRQILGQKVEFLVSFYNNEISEKSEIFDDQFSVERPDGSNFTLKIRSTKLEDSAMYFCASSEARLETQYFGPGTRLLVL.